This paragraph covers one T cell receptor (beta chain) sequence. The table came from immunoSEQ multiplex PCR; TCRdb's copy has only in-frame clones and leaves some out. In the table there are 35,000 to 45,000 clones, 90% to 95% of which are singletons. These data come from a study of OX40 agonist ivuxolimab in advanced cancers. Whole-study context: Ivuxolimab, an agonistic anti-OX40 (CD134) antibody, was given to patients.

The trim removed 6 bases at V and 0 bases at J, leaving 4 bases unmatched. The CDR3 totals 14 residues. CDR1 is SNHLY and CDR2 is FYNNEI in the germline V gene. Enrollment shut out patients with autoimmune disease history or systemic immunosuppression. Material: CD4+ or CD8+ T cells sorted from blood, obtained in a trial of the OX40 agonist ivuxolimab. This sequence joins TRBV2 and TRBJ1-2; TRBD1 matches 7 bases. The TCR comes from an adult with an advanced solid tumor such as melanoma, head and neck, liver or kidney cancer. The CDR3 DNA is TGTGCCAGCAGGGGGACAGACGCTAACTATGGCTACACCTTC. This translates into CASRGTDANYGYTF.